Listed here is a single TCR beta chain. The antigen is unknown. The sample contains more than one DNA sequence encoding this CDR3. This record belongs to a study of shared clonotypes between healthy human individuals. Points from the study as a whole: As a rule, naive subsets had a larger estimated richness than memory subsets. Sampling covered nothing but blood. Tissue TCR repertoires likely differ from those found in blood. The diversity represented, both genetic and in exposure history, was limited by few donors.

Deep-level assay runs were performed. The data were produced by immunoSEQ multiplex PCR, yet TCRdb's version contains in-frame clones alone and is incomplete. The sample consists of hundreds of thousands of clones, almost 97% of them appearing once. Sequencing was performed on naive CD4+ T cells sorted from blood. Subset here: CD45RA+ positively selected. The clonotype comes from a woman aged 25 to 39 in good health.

This CDR3 is CASSLVGETQYF. DNA of the CDR3: TGCGCCAGCAGCTTGGTTGGCGAGACCCAGTACTTC. The chain recombines TRBV5-1 with TRBJ2-5; D not resolved. The CDR3 length is 12 residues. Trimming took 0 bases from V and 5 from J, leaving 5 bases between them. Germline CDR1 is SGHRS and CDR2 is YFSETQ.